This TCR beta chain emerged from a study of cytomegalovirus exposure and HLA in healthy donors. PCR employed 60 Vbeta and 13 Jbeta primers. The assay was immunoSEQ multiplex PCR, and TCRdb's table has in-frame clones only and misses some. The repertoire includes 100,000 or so clones, roughly four fifths of them detected once, and roughly 5% sits in the top ten. The table lists this clone with a few counts. The CDR3 sequence is 19 residues long. The V and J ends lost 3 bases and 3 bases, in that order; junction bases with no gene match: 12. Germline V gene lookup returns CDR1 SGHVS and CDR2 FNYEAQ. This sequence originates from a middle-aged man in good health and CMV-seropositive. This chain connects TRBV7-6 to TRBJ2-1; 12 bases align to TRBD2. The specimen sequenced was PBMCs. The CDR3 spells CASSFASGRAVRGYNEQFF. In DNA form, the CDR3 reads TGTGCCAGCAGCTTCGCTAGCGGGAGGGCGGTCAGGGGCTACAATGAGCAGTTCTTC.